These 21 T cell receptor beta chains were sequenced from one sample in a study of blood T cell repertoires in COVID-19. Profiled with immunoSEQ multiplex PCR; TCRdb holds only in-frame clones, not every one. The sample lists tens of thousands of clones; about nine tenths were seen once. The specimen was peripheral blood. Receptors were obtained from a man aged 50 to 60 with active COVID-19.

This clone occurred once. This chain connects TRBV25-1 to TRBJ1-3; the match to TRBD1 covers 8 bases. The V and J ends lost 2 bases and 3 bases, in that order; junction bases with no gene match: 9. Germline V gene sequence: CDR1 MGHDK, CDR2 SYGVNS. The CDR3 spans 17 residues. CDR3 coding DNA: TGTGCCAGCAGTGAAAGGGTTGGGACAGGCGATGGAAACACCATATATTTT. Translation: CASSERVGTGDGNTIYF.

The gene calls are TRBV19 and TRBJ2-3; 12 nucleotides align to TRBD2. In germline, CDR1 is LNHDA, CDR2 SQIVND (reference sequence). The CDR3 sequence is 18 residues long. V lost 5 bases and J lost 0; bases outside the gene matches: 9. The DNA of the CDR3 is TGTGCCAGTAGTCAATCCCGGACTAGCGGGACCAGCACAGATACGCAGTATTTT. The encoded protein is CASSQSRTSGTSTDTQYF.

The CDR3 here is CSAYRNEKLFF. For the CDR3, the DNA is TGCAGTGCTTACAGGAATGAAAAACTGTTTTTT. This sequence joins TRBV20-1 and TRBJ1-4; maybe TRBD1 (5 bases). The CDR3 is 11 residues long. CDR1 and CDR2 from the germline V gene are DFQATT and SNEGSKA (reference sequence). V shed 5 bases and J shed 5 bases, with 6 bases lying between them.

The chain combines TRBV18 with TRBJ1-5; 9 nucleotides match TRBD1. J was trimmed by 8 bases and V by 8 bases; bases with no gene match: 7. The CDR3 totals 13 residues. Germline V gives CDR1 KGHSH, CDR2 LQKENI. The CDR3 DNA follows: TGTGCCAGCACACAGGGGGCGCGGAAGCCCCAGCATTTT. Translation gives CASTQGARKPQHF.

J is TRBJ1-1 and V is TRBV6-1, with D perhaps matching TRBD1 (6 bases). V was shortened by 1 base and J by 2 bases, with 14 bases between the two germline ends. This CDR3 region has 16 residues. The V gene's germline CDR1 is MNHNS and CDR2 SASEGT. The CDR3 nucleotides are TGTGCCAGCAGTGAAGGGTGGGGGGGCGCAAACACTGAAGCTTTCTTT. Its protein product is CASSEGWGGANTEAFF.

This clone turned up a few times. This chain links TRBV6-4 with TRBJ2-7, with 9 bases aligning to TRBD1. In germline, CDR1 is MRHNA, CDR2 SNTAGT. This CDR3 has 13 residues. V shed 5 bases and J 5 bases; nucleotides not matched to a gene: 4. The CDR3 region has the DNA TGTGCCAGCAGTACCGGGACAGGGAACGAGCAGTACTTC. This encodes CASSTGTGNEQYF.

This clone was found once. The chain joins TRBV6-5 to TRBJ2-7; 8 nucleotides line up with TRBD1. The CDR3 contains 15 residues. V shed 2 bases, J shed 5 bases, and the junction held 8 bases outside the gene matches. Germline CDR1 and CDR2: MNHEY and SVGAGI. CDR3 residues: CASSYASGGRNEQYF. CDR3 coding DNA: TGTGCCAGCAGTTACGCGTCAGGGGGCAGGAACGAGCAGTACTTC.

The chain couples TRBV4-3 to TRBJ2-7; TRBD2 matches at 10 bases. CDR1 is LGHNA, CDR2 YSLEER, per germline. This CDR3 contains 17 residues. Losses at the gene ends were 0 bases for V and 0 bases for J; bases not matched to a gene: 5. The CDR3 DNA sequence: TGCGCCAGCAGCCAAGATCGAGCTAGCGGGAGCTCCTACGAGCAGTACTTC. This encodes CASSQDRASGSSYEQYF.

The rearrangement uses TRBV6-1 and TRBJ2-5; a possible D gene is TRBD1 (5 bases). This CDR3 region has 17 residues. The V end was cut by 0 bases, the J end by 1 base, with 15 bases between. The germline V gene has CDR1 MNHNS and CDR2 SASEGT. CDR3 sequence reads: CASSEALPPDSQETQYF. In nucleotides, the CDR3 is TGTGCCAGCAGTGAAGCCCTCCCCCCAGACAGCCAAGAGACCCAGTACTTC.

The chain recombines TRBV30 with TRBJ2-3; D perhaps matches TRBD2 (6 bases). The CDR3 has 13 residues. V lost 3 bases to trimming and J lost 8 bases, with 15 bases between them. In germline, CDR1 is GTSNPN, CDR2 SVGIG (reference sequence). The CDR3 reads CAWRWGGRATQYF. CDR3 DNA: TGTGCCTGGAGATGGGGAGGTCGCGCTACGCAGTATTTT.

This clone was seen once. This sequence joins TRBV6-6 and TRBJ2-7; D not resolved. V gave up 5 bases and J gave up 3 bases, with 5 bases separating them. This CDR3 spans 11 amino acids. Germline CDR1 MNHNY, CDR2 SVGAGI (reference sequence). In nucleotides, the CDR3 is TGTGCCAGCAGTCCCAGCTACGAGCAGTACTTC. It translates to CASSPSYEQYF.

This chain links TRBV5-4 with TRBJ1-5; the D is unclear. Between the trimmed V and J ends, which lost 0 bases and 7 bases, there was a span of 17 bases. This CDR3 contains 16 residues. The germline V gene has CDR1 SGHNT and CDR2 YYREEE (reference sequence). Here the CDR3 reads CASSLDGNRVPQPQHF. CDR3 nucleotides: TGTGCCAGCAGCTTGGACGGGAATCGGGTACCCCAGCCCCAGCATTTT. Combining the CDR3 with reference TRBV5-4 and TRBJ1-5 gives the whole variable domain ETGVTQSPTHLIKTRGQQVTLRCSSQSGHNTVSWYQQALGQGPQFIFQYYREEENGRGNFPPRFSGLQFPNYSSELNVNALELDDSALYLCASSLDGNRVPQPQHFGDGTRLSIL.

The V and J genes are TRBV12-3 or TRBV12-4 and TRBJ2-5; D not resolved. Trimming left V 3 bases short and J 0 bases short, with 5 bases between. CDR3 size: 13 residues. The CDR3 nucleotides read TGTGCCAGCAGTTTCGGGTACCAAGAGACCCAGTACTTC. It codes for CASSFGYQETQYF.

CDR3 DNA sequence: TGTGCCAGCAGTCTTCTCCCCGACAGGCGAACGAACACCGGGGAGCTGTTTTTT. It encodes CASSLLPDRRTNTGELFF. This chain joins TRBV2 and TRBJ2-2, with a tentative D call TRBD1 (6 bases). The CDR3 covers 18 residues. V shed 5 bases and J shed 0 bases, with 19 bases lying between them. Germline V gives CDR1 SNHLY, CDR2 FYNNEI.

Written as DNA, the CDR3 is TGTGCCAGCAACTCCCTTCCTTGGGGACAGGGCGGGCAGTACTTC. It yields the protein CASNSLPWGQGGQYF. The chain combines TRBV28 with TRBJ2-7; the match to TRBD1 covers 9 bases. This CDR3 has 15 residues. From germline, CDR1 is MDHEN and CDR2 SYDVKM. Germline trimming cut 7 bases from V and 9 bases from J; bases unmatched to any gene: 16.

The V gene is TRBV5-1, the J gene TRBJ1-2; a possible D gene is TRBD1 (6 bases). V gave up 2 bases and J gave up 8 bases, with 19 bases separating them. CDR1 and CDR2 (germline): SGHRS, YFSETQ. CDR3 length equals 15 residues. The CDR3 bases are TGCGCCAGCAGCTTCGACGGGACATCGTCAGGGGGCTACACCTTC. Its translation: CASSFDGTSSGGYTF.

The V and J genes are TRBV7-2 and TRBJ1-6; D uncertain. Germline V gene sequence: CDR1 SGHTA, CDR2 FQGNSA. The germline V and J ends were trimmed by 2 bases and 0 bases, with 8 bases remaining between them. This CDR3 is 16 amino acids long. The chain's CDR3 is CASSLRESSYNSPLHF. The CDR3 DNA reads as TGTGCCAGCAGCTTACGGGAGAGCTCCTATAATTCACCCCTCCACTTT. The full variable domain, in which reference TRBV7-2 and TRBJ1-6 provide the parts outside the CDR3, is GAGVSQSPSNKVTEKGKDVELRCDPISGHTALYWYRQSLGQGLEFLIYFQGNSAPDKSGLPSDRFSAERTGGSVSTLTIQRTQQEDSAVYLCASSLRESSYNSPLHFGNGTRLTVT.

The chain employs TRBV7-8 and TRBJ1-5; a possible D gene is TRBD1 (5 bases). The CDR3 runs to 14 residues. V was cut by 9 bases and J by 4 bases, with 16 bases left in between. Germline CDR1 reads SGHVS; CDR2 reads FQNEAQ. In nucleotides, the CDR3 is TGTGCCAGTACGGACACCGAGACGAATCAGCCCCAGCATTTT. It specifies CASTDTETNQPQHF.

J is TRBJ2-7 and V is TRBV30; D not certain. The germline V gene encodes CDR1 GTSNPN and CDR2 SVGIG (reference sequence). This CDR3 contains 13 residues. Deletions cut 0 bases from V and 3 bases from J, with 9 bases between. The CDR3 nucleotides read TGTGCCTGGAGTGTCGGAGACGTCTACGAGCAGTACTTC. This encodes CAWSVGDVYEQYF.

The gene calls are TRBV28 and TRBJ2-1; 8 nucleotides line up with TRBD1. The CDR3 consists of 15 residues. V lost 6 bases to trimming and J lost 0 bases; unmatched junction nucleotides: 4. Germline V gives CDR1 MDHEN, CDR2 SYDVKM. The CDR3 nucleotides read TGTGCCAGCAGAAGGACAGGGAACTCCTACAATGAGCAGTTCTTC. It encodes CASRRTGNSYNEQFF.

The chain uses TRBV15 and TRBJ1-5, with TRBD1 identical over 10 bases. After removal of 1 base from V and 2 bases from J, the junction contained 8 bases not matched to a gene. CDR3 size: 18 residues. CDR1 and CDR2 (germline): LNHNV, YYDKDF (reference sequence). The DNA of the CDR3 is TGTGCCACCAGCAGAGTCCACGGACAGGGGGGCGGCAATCAGCCCCAGCATTTT. This translates into CATSRVHGQGGGNQPQHF.